This T cell receptor beta chain is drawn from a study of identical twins. Study-wide points: Out-of-frame alpha sequences common to twins were enriched for low generation probability. Model-predicted out-of-frame TCR alpha sharing fell below observed values in monozygotic twins.

V was clipped by 5 bases and J by 2 bases, with 10 bases between them. Germline V gene lookup returns CDR1 MNHEY and CDR2 SVGAGI. This CDR3 region has 13 residues. Each donor was a healthy Caucasian. TCRdb re-called the 5' RACE reads through MiXCR, storing one row per CDR3 protein. The repertoire holds around 960,000 distinct CDR3 sequences, with about 12% as singletons. The table lists this clonotype with many counts. Its specificity is not known. This sample was also put to use in a study of yellow fever vaccine responses in identical twins.

This clonotype originated in a woman aged 18-30 years in good health. The J gene is TRBJ2-7, the V gene TRBV6-5; D may be TRBD1 (6 bases). Specimen: PBMCs. The CDR3 region has the DNA TGTGCCAGCAGTCACAGGGCTACCTACGAGCAGTACTTC. Its translation: CASSHRATYEQYF.